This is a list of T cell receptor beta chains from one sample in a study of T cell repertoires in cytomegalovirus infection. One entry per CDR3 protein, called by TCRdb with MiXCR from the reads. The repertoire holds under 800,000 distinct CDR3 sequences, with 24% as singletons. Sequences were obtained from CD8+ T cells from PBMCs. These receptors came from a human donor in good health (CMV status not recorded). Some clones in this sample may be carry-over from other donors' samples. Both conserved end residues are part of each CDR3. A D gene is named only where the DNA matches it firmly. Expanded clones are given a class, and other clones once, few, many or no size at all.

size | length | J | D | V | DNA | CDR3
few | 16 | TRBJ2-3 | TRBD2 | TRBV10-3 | TGTGCCATCAGTGAGAGGCTAGCGGTAAACACAGATACGCAGTATTTT | CAISERLAVNTDTQYF
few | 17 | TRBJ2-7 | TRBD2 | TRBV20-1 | TGCAGTGCTAGAGATGAACTAGCGGGGGGAAGCTCCTACGAGCAGTACTTC | CSARDELAGGSSYEQYF
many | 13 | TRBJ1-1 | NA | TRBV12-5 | TGTGCTAGTGGTTTGACAGGGTACACTGAAGCTTTCTTT | CASGLTGYTEAFF
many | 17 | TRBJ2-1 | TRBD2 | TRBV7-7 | TGTGCTAGCAGCCCCCAGGAGTGGGAGGGTCCCTACAATGAGCAGTTCTTC | CASSPQEWEGPYNEQFF
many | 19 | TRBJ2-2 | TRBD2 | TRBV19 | TGTGCCAGTAGTAAAAGGATACTAGCGGGGGCCGCGAACACCGGGGAGCTGTTTTTT | CASSKRILAGAANTGELFF
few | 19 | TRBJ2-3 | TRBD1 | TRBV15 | TGTGCCACCAGCATCCCCACCCGAACAGGGGCTACCTACACAGATACGCAGTATTTT | CATSIPTRTGATYTDTQYF
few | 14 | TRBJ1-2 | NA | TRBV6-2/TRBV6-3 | TGTGCCAGCAGTTATATAGGTTTGGACTATGGCTACACCTTC | CASSYIGLDYGYTF
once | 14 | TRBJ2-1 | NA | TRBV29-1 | TGCAGCGTTGCGGCCAGGGGGGCCTACAATGAGCAGTTCTTC | CSVAARGAYNEQFF
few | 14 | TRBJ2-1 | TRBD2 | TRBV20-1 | TGCAGTCTCTTAGCGGGGGACAAGTACAATGAGCAGTTCTTC | CSLLAGDKYNEQFF
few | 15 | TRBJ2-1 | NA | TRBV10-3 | TGTGCCATCAGTGAGTCGCACAGTCCGAAGCCTGAGCAGTTCTTC | CAISESHSPKPEQFF
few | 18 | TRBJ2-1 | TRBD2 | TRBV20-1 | TGCAGTGCTAGGGAAGCGGGGGGCGATAAAAGCTCCTACAATGAGCAGTTCTTC | CSAREAGGDKSSYNEQFF
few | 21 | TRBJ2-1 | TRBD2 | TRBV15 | TGTGCCACCAGCCTTCAGGTCTACCCAGCTAGCGGGGCAGCCTCCTACAATGAGCAGTTCTTC | CATSLQVYPASGAASYNEQFF
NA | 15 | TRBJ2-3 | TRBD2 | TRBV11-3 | TGTGCCAGCAGCCCCTCGACTAGCGTGACAGATACGCAGTATTTT | CASSPSTSVTDTQYF
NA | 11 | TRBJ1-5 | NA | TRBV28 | TGTGCCAGCAGTTCAGATCCGGGGAAGCATTTT | CASSSDPGKHF
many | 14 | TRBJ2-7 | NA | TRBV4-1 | TGCGCCAGCAGCCAAGATCAAGTTAACTACGAGCAGTACTTC | CASSQDQVNYEQYF
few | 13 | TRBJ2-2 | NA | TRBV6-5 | TGTGCCAGCAGTTACGCGGCCACCGGGGAGCTGTTTTTT | CASSYAATGELFF
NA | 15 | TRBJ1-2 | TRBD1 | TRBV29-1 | TGCAGCGCTTATTTACAGGGGGTTCTCACCTATGGCTACACCTTC | CSAYLQGVLTYGYTF